The 18 T cell receptor beta chains presented below share a single source sample, sequenced in a study of blood T cells in healthy people across ages. A second PCR of roughly 6 to 12 cycles used a sample-barcoded 5' primer and a J-beta primer mix. TCRdb called the 5' RACE reads again in MiXCR, with one record for every CDR3 protein. The data contain fewer than 2,000,000 distinct CDR3 sequences, more than 35% of them seen just once; the ten biggest clones take up more than 20%. Sequencing was performed on blood. These receptors all come from a human donor in good health.

This clonotype occurred a few times. V gene TRBV5-6 combines with J gene TRBJ2-3; D possibly corresponds to TRBD2 (5 bases). There are 16 residues in the CDR3. The germline V and J ends were trimmed by 6 bases and 6 bases, with 23 bases remaining between them. Germline assignment: CDR1 SGHDT and CDR2 YYEEEE. The CDR3 here is CASILSRRLALDTQYF. CDR3 DNA sequence: TGTGCCAGCATACTATCGCGTCGGCTAGCCCTTGATACGCAGTATTTT.

V and J are TRBV9 and TRBJ1-2; the match to TRBD1 covers 7 bases. The germline gives CDR1 SGDLS, CDR2 YYNGEE. The CDR3 has 16 residues. Trimming took 0 bases from V and 3 from J; bases not matched to a gene: 8. CDR3 loop: CASSVDRQGVDYGYTF. The CDR3 region has the DNA TGTGCCAGCAGCGTAGATCGACAGGGAGTGGACTATGGCTACACCTTC.

Only a few counts were recorded for this clonotype. This sequence joins TRBV27 and TRBJ2-6; D might be TRBD1 (6 bases). Germline-derived CDR1 and CDR2 are MNHEY and SMNVEV (reference sequence). The CDR3 covers 17 residues. Trimming shortened V by 6 bases and J by 2 bases, and 17 bases separated the two germline ends. CDR3 amino acids: CASSPVRGNTGANVLTF. CDR3 DNA sequence: TGTGCCAGCAGCCCCGTCAGGGGAAACACTGGGGCCAACGTCCTGACTTTC. The variable domain in full, with the rest retrieved from reference TRBV27 and TRBJ2-6, is EAQVTQNPRYLITVTGKKLTVTCSQNMNHEYMSWYRQDPGLGLRQIYYSMNVEVTDKGDVPEGYKVSRKEKRNFPLILESPSPNQTSLYFCASSPVRGNTGANVLTFGAGSRLTVL.

This clonotype was seen ten or more times. This chain connects TRBV12-3 or TRBV12-4 to TRBJ1-2; D gene unclear. Trimming took 4 bases from V and 3 from J, leaving 6 bases between them. This CDR3 comprises 12 residues. CDR3 protein: CASSSGYYGYTF. CDR3 DNA: TGTGCCAGCAGTTCAGGATACTATGGCTACACCTTC.

This chain uses TRBV10-3 with TRBJ2-6, with no clear D. This CDR3 has 14 amino acids. Trimming pared 5 bases from V and 0 bases from J, leaving 5 bases between. Germline V gene data show CDR1 as ENHRY and CDR2 as SYGVKD. This chain's CDR3 is CAISTPSGANVLTF. CDR3 coding DNA: TGTGCCATCAGTACCCCCTCTGGGGCCAACGTCCTGACTTTC.

The gene calls are TRBV7-9 and TRBJ2-1; 11 bases fit TRBD2. Germline V gene lookup returns CDR1 SEHNR and CDR2 FQNEAQ (reference sequence). V was clipped by 2 bases and J by 5 bases; unmatched bases: 11. This CDR3 has 18 amino acids. In DNA, the CDR3 is TGTGCCAGCAGCTTAACTAGCGGGGGCCCGACCACACACAATGAGCAGTTCTTC. It specifies CASSLTSGGPTTHNEQFF.

The chain joins TRBV4-2 to TRBJ1-4, with TRBD1 identical over 10 bases. The ends lost 5 bases at V and 8 bases at J; junction bases unmatched: 11. The CDR3 sequence is 16 residues long. Germline V gives CDR1 LGHNA, CDR2 YNFKEQ. CDR3 in amino acids: CASSLQSGQGGEKLFF. Written as DNA, the CDR3 is TGTGCCAGCAGCTTACAAAGCGGACAGGGGGGGGAAAAACTGTTTTTT.

This clonotype was picked up a small number of times. The gene calls are TRBV20-1 and TRBJ2-3; D remains ambiguous. Looked up from germline, CDR1 is DFQATT and CDR2 is SNEGSKA (reference sequence). The V end lost 3 bases, the J end lost 1 base, and 14 bases lay between the germline ends. The CDR3 runs 15 residues. The CDR3 coding sequence is TGCAGTGCTAGTCGTCTCAGCTATGGCACAGATACGCAGTATTTT. Protein: CSASRLSYGTDTQYF.

Comments on this clonotype: One base away lies a much larger clone, so this may be a sequencing read error. The rearrangement links TRBV29-1 to TRBJ1-1; D not certain. The germline V gene encodes CDR1 SQVTM and CDR2 ANQGSEA. This CDR3 spans 13 amino acids. This chain's CDR3 is CSAQTPMNTGAFF. In DNA form, the CDR3 reads TGCAGCGCCCAGACACCCATGAACACTGGAGCTTTCTTT.

In this sample, this clonotype turned up a few times. This rearrangement joins TRBV3-1 to TRBJ2-5, with D maybe TRBD1 (6 bases). The CDR3 sequence is 14 residues long. The V end lost 5 bases, the J end lost 4 bases, and 14 bases lay between the germline ends. CDR1 and CDR2 from the germline V gene are LGHDT and YNNKEL (reference sequence). DNA of the CDR3: TGTGCCAGCAGCTCAGCAGGGGTCGGAGAGACCCAGTACTTC. Amino acids: CASSSAGVGETQYF.

The chain joins TRBV20-1 to TRBJ1-6; perhaps TRBD1 as D (6 bases). This CDR3 has 16 residues. The germline CDR1 and CDR2 sequences are DFQATT and SNEGSKA (reference sequence). With 0 bases removed from V and 9 bases from J, the gap between germline ends came to 18 bases. CDR3: CSAREAQVGAPSPLHF. The CDR3 nucleotides are TGCAGTGCTAGAGAGGCCCAGGTGGGGGCGCCTTCACCCCTCCACTTT.

In its sample, this clonotype was seen a few times. V usage is TRBV24-1 and J usage is TRBJ2-3; maybe TRBD1 (6 bases). The CDR3 spans 16 residues. CDR1 is KGHDR, CDR2 SFDVKD, per germline. Trimming shortened V by 6 bases and J by 6 bases, and 21 bases separated the two germline ends. CDR3: CATSSQQGLRLDTQYF. DNA for the CDR3: TGTGCCACCAGTTCCCAGCAGGGGCTAAGATTGGATACGCAGTATTTT.

This clonotype was picked up a small number of times. J is TRBJ2-7 and V is TRBV5-1; TRBD2 matches 8 bases. CDR1 and CDR2 (germline): SGHRS, YFSETQ. Germline trimming cut 3 bases from V and 5 bases from J; bases unmatched to any gene: 13. CDR3 length: 16 amino acids. CDR3 in amino acids: CASSSAWVGRGDEQYF. CDR3 in DNA: TGCGCCAGCAGCTCCGCCTGGGTCGGGAGGGGAGACGAGCAGTACTTC.

Details on this clonotype: The junction differs from germline at one of its ends, possibly a read error. V usage is TRBV7-2 and J usage is TRBJ1-2; D not certain. Looked up from germline, CDR1 is SGHTA and CDR2 is FQGNSA. This CDR3 has 14 residues. The CDR3 is CASSLAEDDYSYTF. DNA of the CDR3: TGTGCCAGCAGCTTAGCTGAGGACGACTATAGCTACACCTTC.

This clonotype was detected only a few times. Its ends do not fully match the called genes, so a read error is possible. The chain employs TRBV5-8 and TRBJ2-3, with D hard to call. The germline V gene encodes CDR1 SGHTS and CDR2 YDEGEE. This CDR3 comprises 15 residues. As DNA, the CDR3 is TGTGCCACCCCCGGCATAGTGAGCTTTGCAGATGCGCAGTATTTT. Its translation: CATPGIVSFADAQYF.

This chain joins TRBV10-3 and TRBJ1-4; D may be TRBD1 (6 bases). The CDR3 extends over 15 amino acids. V dropped 2 bases and J dropped 3 bases, with 10 bases sitting between them. CDR1 is ENHRY, CDR2 SYGVKD, per germline. The CDR3 region has the DNA TGTGCCATCAGTGAGAGGGGGGCAGCTAATGAAAAACTGTTTTTT. Residues: CAISERGAANEKLFF.

The chain uses TRBV3-1 and TRBJ2-4; the match to TRBD1 covers 8 bases. The closer fit of TRBJ2-5 to the DNA end suggests the J call may be wrong. This CDR3 is built from 15 residues. From germline, CDR1 is LGHDT and CDR2 YNNKEL (reference sequence). CDR3 nucleotides: TGTGCCAGCAGCCAAGACAACAGGGGGTGGGAGACCCAGTACTTC. Translating it yields CASSQDNRGWETQYF.

With respect to this clonotype: Germline is not matched at one junction end, which may reflect a read error. The CDR3 loop is CAGSLQGYGYTF. In DNA, the CDR3 is TGTGCCGGCAGCTTACAGGGTTATGGCTACACCTTC. The chain links TRBV7-2 to TRBJ1-2; D is perhaps TRBD1 (6 bases). The CDR3 is 12 residues long. CDR1 SGHTA and CDR2 FQGNSA come from the germline V gene.